Below, one TCR beta chain is given with its context. Its antigen is as yet unknown. The V gene lost 2 bases and the J gene lost 0 bases, with 10 bases spanning the gap. Germline CDR1 reads SGDLS; CDR2 reads YYNGEE. This CDR3 contains 15 residues. The sample belongs to a study of cytomegalovirus exposure and HLA in healthy donors. Use of 60 Vbeta and 13 Jbeta primers characterized the PCR. Source study methods: There were around 78 million unique TCR beta chains by a later count, and 8.5 million to 14 million of them were shared. Method: immunoSEQ multiplex PCR; TCRdb's copy keeps in-frame clones and lacks some. D and trimming were read from the DNA, whereas the V and J calls and clone size are those reported in that table. The table records tens of thousands of clones, under 90% of them present only once. General observations from the study: Most subjects had HLA-A and HLA-B alleles reportedly predicted accurately by TCR beta sequences.

Sequencing input: PBMCs. The TCR was taken from a man in his forties or fifties in good health and CMV-seronegative. The gene calls are TRBV9 and TRBJ2-3, with D maybe TRBD1 (5 bases). The CDR3 sequence: CASSVRAGSTDTQYF. CDR3 in DNA: TGTGCCAGCAGCGTCAGGGCAGGGAGCACAGATACGCAGTATTTT.